This TCR beta chain was sequenced in a study of T cell responses to AZD1222 COVID-19 vaccine. Notes on the study in general: It was only 6 or 7 AZD1222 recipients who were seropositive at baseline. Without day 14 samples, only post-peak T cell repertoires were studied.

Only in-frame clones appear in the TCRdb table, and some are missing; sequencing was by immunoSEQ multiplex PCR. This sample has 110,000 or so clones; around nine tenths occur once, and the top ten carry around 12%. A remark on this clone: Its specificity is not known.

Looked up from germline, CDR1 is KGHSY and CDR2 is FQNENV. CDR3 length equals 16 residues. V lost 2 bases to trimming and J lost 3 bases, with 16 bases between them. The material was peripheral blood, obtained on day 0 of AZD1222 vaccination. This clonotype was obtained from an adult in good health. V and J are TRBV16 and TRBJ2-5, with D perhaps being TRBD1 or TRBD2 (7 bases each). CDR3 DNA sequence: TGTGCCAGCAGCCAACCAGACAGGGAGGGGGAAGAGACCCAGTACTTC. Translating gives CASSQPDREGEETQYF. Full variable domain (remainder filled in from reference TRBV16 and TRBJ2-5): GEEVAQTPKHLVRGEGQKAKLYCAPIKGHSYVFWYQQVLKNEFKFLISFQNENVFDETGMPKERFSAKCLPNSPCSLEIQATKLEDSAVYFCASSQPDREGEETQYFGPGTRLLVL.